The TCR beta chain described here comes from a study of Tregs in tolerant kidney transplant recipients. TCRdb's table, derived via immunoSEQ multiplex PCR, lists solely in-frame clones and lacks some. The sample holds fewer than 40,000 clones. Germline CDR1 and CDR2: SEHNR and FQNEAQ (reference sequence). Between the trimmed V and J ends, which lost 3 bases and 7 bases, there was a span of 9 bases. This CDR3 comprises 12 residues. Comment on this clone: The read ends 3 residues before the CDR3 terminus; that terminus is restored from the germline J gene.

This chain connects TRBV7-9 to TRBJ2-5; no firm D call. The TCR was taken from a human donor who received a combined kidney and bone marrow transplant. This material consisted of CD8+ T cells from blood, taken before the transplant. CDR3 sequence: CASSFQNWTQYF. CDR3 bases read: TGTGCCAGCAGCTTTCAGAATTGGACC.